The 16 T cell receptor beta chains below were found in one sample sequenced in a study of shared clonotypes between healthy human individuals (dated by TCRdb to 2018 to 2021). The library was built by means of the immunoSEQ multiplex PCR assay. As stored in TCRdb, this immuneACCESS dataset retains in-frame rearrangements with V and J assigned. A fraction of the clones does not appear; measured against another copy, unresolved V genes explain less than half of the discrepancy, and the remainder lacks a known reason. The sample table shows some 1 million clones, and about 70% are seen once. The ten biggest clones cover approximately 1.5% of the sample. Source material: memory CD4+ T cells sorted from blood. The cell subset or site label corresponds to: CD45RA-negative fraction. These receptors all come from a man aged 18-30 years in good health.

Points on this clone: Possible read error: a much larger clone is one base away. The sample carries other DNA sequences with the same CDR3. Here the CDR3 reads CASSPSSVGSSYNSPLHF. CDR3 DNA sequence: TGCGCCAGCAGTCCCTCATCAGTGGGTTCCTCCTATAATTCACCCCTTCACTTT. The chain carries TRBV10-2 and TRBJ1-6; D not certain. The CDR3 is made up of 18 amino acids. Per the germline V gene, CDR1 is WSHSY and CDR2 is SAAADI.

The chain is built from TRBV19 and TRBJ1-2, with TRBD1 identical over 8 bases. The junction had 16 bases not matched to a gene; V was cut back by 10 bases and J by 0 bases. The CDR3 sequence is 17 residues long. The germline gives CDR1 LNHDA, CDR2 SQIVND (reference sequence). In nucleotides, the CDR3 is TGTGCCACCGGGGGCCAGACAGGGGAGGCTTCTAACTATGGCTACACCTTC. This gives the protein CATGGQTGEASNYGYTF.

The rearrangement joins TRBV5-1 to TRBJ1-6; D gene uncertain. The CDR3 is made up of 15 amino acids. Germline CDR1 is SGHRS and CDR2 is YFSETQ. Trimming left V 5 bases short and J 0 bases short, with 9 bases between. DNA for the CDR3: TGCGCCAGCAGGGCCACCAGCTCCTATAATTCACCCCTCCACTTT. Amino acid sequence: CASRATSSYNSPLHF.

The rearrangement links TRBV12-5 to TRBJ1-3, with 8 bases matching TRBD1. The J segment lost 4 bases and the V segment lost 6 bases, leaving 5 bases of the junction unmatched. The CDR3 has 14 amino acids. CDR1 and CDR2 from the germline V gene are LGHNT and FRNRAP. The CDR3 DNA reads as TGTGCTAGTGGGCCCGGACAGGGAGGAAACACCATATATTTT. Its protein is CASGPGQGGNTIYF.

V usage is TRBV19 and J usage is TRBJ1-5; 7 bases fit TRBD1. This CDR3 contains 16 residues. Germline loops: CDR1 LNHDA, CDR2 SQIVND (reference sequence). V gave up 6 bases and J gave up 0 bases; unmatched junction bases: 8. The CDR3 DNA reads TGTGCCAGTAGCCCACTCGGGACAGTTAGCAATCAGCCCCAGCATTTT. Protein sequence: CASSPLGTVSNQPQHF. Drawing the rest from reference TRBV19 and TRBJ1-5, the complete variable domain is DGGITQSPKYLFRKEGQNVTLSCEQNLNHDAMYWYRQDPGQGLRLIYYSQIVNDFQKGDIAEGYSVSREKKESFPLTVTSAQKNPTAFYLCASSPLGTVSNQPQHFGDGTRLSIL.

This chain connects TRBV7-6 to TRBJ2-3; tentatively, D is TRBD2 (5 bases). In germline, CDR1 is SGHVS, CDR2 FNYEAQ. The CDR3 length is 15 residues. Trimming cost V 4 bases and J 2 bases, with 13 bases left between them. The CDR3, as DNA: TGTGCCAGCAGCTCGGGAAGGCGGTACACAGATACGCAGTATTTT. Its translation is CASSSGRRYTDTQYF.

The genes are TRBV9 and TRBJ2-1; D is tentatively TRBD1 or TRBD2 (6 bases each). The ends were cut back, 6 bases at V and 8 bases at J, with 24 bases in the middle. Germline V lookup: CDR1 SGDLS, CDR2 YYNGEE. The CDR3 is made up of 16 amino acids. The CDR3 reads CASTPRGTSSRDEQFF. The CDR3, as DNA: TGTGCCAGCACTCCCCGGGGGACAAGTTCTCGTGATGAGCAGTTCTTC.

V and J are TRBV19 and TRBJ2-7, with D uncertain. The CDR3 covers 13 residues. Trimming cost V 6 bases and J 0 bases, with 9 bases left between them. Germline V lookup: CDR1 LNHDA, CDR2 SQIVND (reference sequence). In DNA, the CDR3 is TGTGCCAGTAGGGGGTACGGCTCCTACGAGCAGTACTTC. Protein sequence: CASRGYGSYEQYF.

The chain is built from TRBV28 and TRBJ1-4; possible D gene TRBD1, 6 bases. The ends were cut back, 9 bases at V and 3 bases at J, with 17 bases in the middle. The CDR3 is 15 residues long. Germline V lookup: CDR1 MDHEN, CDR2 SYDVKM. The CDR3 here is CASFRQGRANEKLFF. The CDR3 DNA follows: TGTGCCAGTTTTCGTCAGGGGCGTGCTAATGAAAAACTGTTTTTT.

The V and J genes are TRBV14 and TRBJ2-7; 11 positions match TRBD2. The germline CDR1 and CDR2 sequences are SGHDN and FVKESK. V gave up 10 bases and J gave up 2 bases; unmatched junction bases: 13. The CDR3 has 16 residues. CDR3 sequence reads: CATEDPGLAVAYEQYF. The CDR3 DNA is TGTGCCACCGAAGACCCGGGACTAGCGGTCGCCTACGAGCAGTACTTC. Variable domain in full (rest from reference TRBV14 and TRBJ2-7): EAGVTQFPSHSVIEKGQTVTLRCDPISGHDNLYWYRRVMGKEIKFLLHFVKESKQDESGMPNNRFLAERTGGTYSTLKVQPAELEDSGVYFCATEDPGLAVAYEQYFGPGTRLTVT.

V gene TRBV19 combines with J gene TRBJ2-1, with 8 bases matching TRBD1. The J segment lost 6 bases and the V segment lost 4 bases, leaving 8 bases of the junction unmatched. The CDR3 runs to 15 residues. Germline assignment: CDR1 LNHDA and CDR2 SQIVND (reference sequence). CDR3: CASSSRDRRSNEQFF. The DNA of the CDR3 is TGTGCCAGTAGTAGCCGGGACAGGAGAAGCAATGAGCAGTTCTTC.

This sequence joins TRBV6-5 and TRBJ1-5; D is unresolved. From germline, CDR1 is MNHEY and CDR2 SVGAGI. The V end was cut by 6 bases, the J end by 6 bases, with 18 bases between. The CDR3 loop spans 15 amino acids. CDR3 protein: CASRQGGGGSQPQHF. The CDR3 DNA reads TGTGCCAGCAGACAAGGCGGCGGAGGGAGTCAGCCCCAGCATTTT.

This clone was observed a handful of times. The rearrangement links TRBV7-2 to TRBJ2-7; D not certain. This CDR3 is 13 amino acids long. Trimming took off 3 bases at V and 6 bases at J, with 12 bases between the two ends. Germline lookup yields CDR1 SGHTA and CDR2 FQGNSA. CDR3 coding DNA: TGTGCCAGCAGCTTTTTCCCCGAACCCGAGCAGTACTTC. Its translation: CASSFFPEPEQYF.

The rearrangement joins TRBV4-1 to TRBJ2-1; 10 nucleotides match TRBD1. The germline gives CDR1 MGHRA, CDR2 YSYEKL. The V gene end was trimmed by 4 bases and the J gene end by 0 bases; junction bases not matched to a gene: 15. This CDR3 has 20 residues. CDR3 DNA sequence: TGCGCCAGCAGCCCCGAGGCGGGACAGGGGAGGGTGAGCTCCTACAATGAGCAGTTCTTC. As protein: CASSPEAGQGRVSSYNEQFF.

This chain connects TRBV5-1 to TRBJ2-2; D not certain. Germline V gives CDR1 SGHRS, CDR2 YFSETQ. The CDR3 loop spans 14 amino acids. V shed 5 bases and J shed 2 bases, with 10 bases lying between them. CDR3 loop: CASREQTNTGELFF. CDR3 nucleotides: TGCGCCAGCAGGGAACAGACAAACACCGGGGAGCTGTTTTTT.

This sequence joins TRBV7-8 and TRBJ2-7, with 10 positions matching TRBD2. CDR3 length equals 15 residues. J gave up 4 bases and V 5 bases, and 8 bases lay outside the gene matches. Germline values: CDR1 SGHVS, CDR2 FQNEAQ. The chain's CDR3 is CASSPRLAGVYEQYF. In DNA form, the CDR3 reads TGTGCCAGCAGCCCCCGTCTAGCGGGAGTGTACGAGCAGTACTTC.